This TCR beta chain was profiled in a study of CD8 T cells in Susac syndrome. Background on the study: Patients with Susac syndrome had blood drawn and were at that point therapy-naive, on corticosteroids, or on intravenous immunoglobulin alone.

CDR3 length equals 11 residues. Trimming pared 4 bases from V and 4 bases from J, leaving 8 bases between. Germline values: CDR1 GTSNPN, CDR2 SVGIG (reference sequence). After extraction with the RNeasy kit, roughly 0.5 to 1 ug of the RNA was reverse transcribed using random hexamers. Each CDR3 protein is one row after TCRdb ran MiXCR on the immunoSEQ multiplex PCR reads. The repertoire holds 200,000 or so distinct CDR3 sequences, with 95% as singletons. CD8+ and CD4+ T cells were negatively isolated; TEMRA cells were FACS-enriched. Comment on this clonotype: The antigen is not known.

Study results and limitations: Across the total CD8+ repertoires, fewer than 20 Susac-specific public clones were found. The CD8+ TEMRA repertoires yielded about five such clones.

The receptor was isolated from a human donor with Susac syndrome. The specimen sequenced was CD8+ T cells from PBMCs. This chain links TRBV30 with TRBJ2-7; no clear D. The CDR3 sequence is CAWTQNYEQYF. The CDR3 coding sequence is TGTGCCTGGACACAAAATTACGAGCAGTACTTC.